What follows describes a single T cell receptor (beta chain). The target antigen is unknown. At least 6 micrograms of total RNA were extracted per sample. This CDR3 is 16 amino acids long. The germline CDR1 and CDR2 sequences are MNHEY and SVGEGT. These data originate in a study of blood T cells in healthy people across ages. It was with a sample-barcoded 5' primer and a J-beta primer mix that a second PCR of about 6 to 12 cycles was run. With 12 random nucleotides, a template-switch adaptor tagged each individual cDNA molecule. TCRdb ran MiXCR on the 5' RACE reads and lists one entry per CDR3 protein. The data show 800,000 to 950,000 distinct CDR3 sequences, about 44% seen once. Study-wide points: Diversity figures derived from one million T cells were judged to underestimate the true value. Compared with aged donors, long-lived donors showed fewer expanded clones, suggesting selection.

This TCR derives from a man aged 30 to 45 in good health. The chain has TRBV6-2 or TRBV6-3 and TRBJ2-1; 11 bases are shared with TRBD2. The last part of the DNA fits TRBJ2-7 better; the J call may be wrong. The sample was blood. As DNA, the CDR3 is TGTGCCAGCAGAGAACTAGCGGGGGTTTCGTACAATGAGCAGTACTTC. Residues: CASRELAGVSYNEQYF.